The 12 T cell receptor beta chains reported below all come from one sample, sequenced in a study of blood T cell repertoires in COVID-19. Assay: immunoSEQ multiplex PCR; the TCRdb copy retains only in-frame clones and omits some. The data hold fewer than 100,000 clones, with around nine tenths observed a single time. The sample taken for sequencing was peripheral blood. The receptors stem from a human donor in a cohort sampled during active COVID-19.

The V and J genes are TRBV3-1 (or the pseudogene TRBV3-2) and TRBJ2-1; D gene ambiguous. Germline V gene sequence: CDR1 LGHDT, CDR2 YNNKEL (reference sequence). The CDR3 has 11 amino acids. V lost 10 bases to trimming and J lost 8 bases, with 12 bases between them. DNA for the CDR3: TGTGCCACCTCCTTACGGGATGAGCAGTTCTTC. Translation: CATSLRDEQFF.

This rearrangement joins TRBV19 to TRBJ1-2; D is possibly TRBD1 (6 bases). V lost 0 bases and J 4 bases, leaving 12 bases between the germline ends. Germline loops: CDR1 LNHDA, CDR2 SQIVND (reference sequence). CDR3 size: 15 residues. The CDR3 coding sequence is TGTGCCAGTAGTATAGACAGGGGACCCTTCTATGGCTACACCTTC. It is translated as CASSIDRGPFYGYTF.

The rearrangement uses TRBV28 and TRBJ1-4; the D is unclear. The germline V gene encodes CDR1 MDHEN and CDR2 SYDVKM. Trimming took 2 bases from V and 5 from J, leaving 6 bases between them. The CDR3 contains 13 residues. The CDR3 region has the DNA TGTGCCAGCAGTTTAGAACAGAATGAAAAACTGTTTTTT. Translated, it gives CASSLEQNEKLFF.

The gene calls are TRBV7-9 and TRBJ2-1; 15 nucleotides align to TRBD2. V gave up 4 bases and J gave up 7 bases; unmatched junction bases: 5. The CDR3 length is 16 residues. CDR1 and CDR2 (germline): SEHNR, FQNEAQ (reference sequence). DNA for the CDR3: TGTGCCAGCAGCTCAGTTGGACTAGCGGGAGGGAATGAGCAGTTCTTC. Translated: CASSSVGLAGGNEQFF.

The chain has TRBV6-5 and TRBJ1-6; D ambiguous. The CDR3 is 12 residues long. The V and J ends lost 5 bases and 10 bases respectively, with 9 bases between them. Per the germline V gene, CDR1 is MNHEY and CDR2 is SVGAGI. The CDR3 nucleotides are TGTGCCAGCAGTCCCCAATTCTCACCCCTCCACTTT. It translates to CASSPQFSPLHF.

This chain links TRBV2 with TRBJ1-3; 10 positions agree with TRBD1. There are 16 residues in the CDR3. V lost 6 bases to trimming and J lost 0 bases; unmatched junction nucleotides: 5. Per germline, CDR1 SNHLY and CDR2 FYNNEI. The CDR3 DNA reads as TGTGCCAGCAGGGACAGGGGGGTACTCTCTGGAAACACCATATATTTT. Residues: CASRDRGVLSGNTIYF. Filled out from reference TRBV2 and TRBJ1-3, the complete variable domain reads EPEVTQTPSHQVTQMGQEVILRCVPISNHLYFYWYRQILGQKVEFLVSFYNNEISEKSEIFDDQFSVERPDGSNFTLKIRSTKLEDSAMYFCASRDRGVLSGNTIYFGEGSWLTVV.

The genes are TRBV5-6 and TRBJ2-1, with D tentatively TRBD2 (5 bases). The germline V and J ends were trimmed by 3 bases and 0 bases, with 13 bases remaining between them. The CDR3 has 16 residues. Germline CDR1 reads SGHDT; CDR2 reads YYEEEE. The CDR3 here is CASSSDKRSSYNEQFF. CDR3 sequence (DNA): TGTGCCAGCAGCTCTGACAAGCGGAGCTCCTACAATGAGCAGTTCTTC.

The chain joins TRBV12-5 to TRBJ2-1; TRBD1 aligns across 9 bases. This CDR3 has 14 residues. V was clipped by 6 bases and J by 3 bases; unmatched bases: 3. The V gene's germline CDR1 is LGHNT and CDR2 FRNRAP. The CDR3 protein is CASGDRGSYNEQFF. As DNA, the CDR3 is TGTGCTAGTGGCGACAGGGGGAGCTACAATGAGCAGTTCTTC.

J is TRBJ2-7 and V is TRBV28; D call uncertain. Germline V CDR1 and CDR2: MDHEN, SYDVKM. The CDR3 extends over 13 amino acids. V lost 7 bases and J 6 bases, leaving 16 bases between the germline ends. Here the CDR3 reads CASKPVWSSEQYF. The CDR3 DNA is TGTGCCAGCAAGCCGGTCTGGTCGTCCGAGCAGTACTTC.

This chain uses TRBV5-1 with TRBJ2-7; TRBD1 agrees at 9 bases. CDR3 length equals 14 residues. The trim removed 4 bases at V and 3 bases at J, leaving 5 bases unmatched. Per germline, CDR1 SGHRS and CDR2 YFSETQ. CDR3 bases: TGCGCCAGCAGCGCGACAGGGGGACTCTACGAGCAGTACTTC. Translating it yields CASSATGGLYEQYF.

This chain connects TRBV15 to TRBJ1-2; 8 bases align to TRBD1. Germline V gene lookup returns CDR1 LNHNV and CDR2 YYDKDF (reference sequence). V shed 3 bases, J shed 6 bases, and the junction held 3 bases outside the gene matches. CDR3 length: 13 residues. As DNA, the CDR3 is TGTGCCACCAGCAGGGACAGGGTAGATGGCTACACCTTC. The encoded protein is CATSRDRVDGYTF. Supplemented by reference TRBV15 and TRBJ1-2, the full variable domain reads DAMVIQNPRYQVTQFGKPVTLSCSQTLNHNVMYWYQQKSSQAPKLLFHYYDKDFNNEADTPDNFQSRRPNTSFCFLDIRSPGLGDTAMYLCATSRDRVDGYTFGSGTRLTVV.

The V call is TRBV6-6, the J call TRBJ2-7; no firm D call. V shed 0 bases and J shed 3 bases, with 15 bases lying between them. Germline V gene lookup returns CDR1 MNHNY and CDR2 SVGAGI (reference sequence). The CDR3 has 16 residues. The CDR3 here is CASSYSYGGKVYEQYF. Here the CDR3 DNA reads TGTGCCAGCAGTTACTCTTACGGCGGAAAAGTCTACGAGCAGTACTTC.